The present T cell receptor (beta chain) was sequenced within a study of blood T cell repertoires in COVID-19. Study-wide background: Donors in the United States, Italy and Spain gave samples during acute or convalescent COVID-19. PBMCs, B-cell-depleted T cells, or T cells provided the cDNA or gDNA that made up the material.

Per the original data handling: Reference gene primers were amplified, and this amplification served to estimate nucleated cell counts. Sequencing used immunoSEQ multiplex PCR; TCRdb keeps in-frame clones, though not all of them. V, J and clone size are taken as reported in that table, and D and trimming were inferred from the DNA itself. The table lists tens of thousands of clones, around 83% of them singletons, with 27% in the top ten. V lost 8 bases and J lost 6; bases outside the gene matches: 2. The CDR3 contains 13 residues. CDR1 MNHEY and CDR2 SVGAGI come from the germline V gene. Sequencing used peripheral blood. The receptor was isolated from a human donor in a cohort sampled during active COVID-19. The chain carries TRBV6-5 and TRBJ1-6; 9 nucleotides match TRBD1. CDR3 region: CASWDRVNSPLHF. The CDR3 DNA reads TGTGCCAGCTGGGACAGGGTTAATTCACCCCTCCACTTT.